Shown below are 10 T cell receptor beta chains from a single sample sequenced in a study of T cell responses to AZD1222 COVID-19 vaccine. Measured with immunoSEQ multiplex PCR; TCRdb has only the in-frame clones, and not every one. The top ten clones hold less than 3% of a sample with about 180,000 clones, around 90% of them seen once. Sequenced material: peripheral blood, taken on day 0 of AZD1222 vaccination. The receptor set was obtained from an adult in good health.

The rearrangement links TRBV3-1 (or the pseudogene TRBV3-2) to TRBJ1-5; no reliable D call. V gave up 1 base and J gave up 6 bases, with 13 bases separating them. The CDR3 length is 15 residues. The germline V gene has CDR1 LGHDT and CDR2 YNNKEL (reference sequence). The CDR3 loop reads CASSQAKGNGQPQHF. CDR3 coding DNA: TGTGCCAGCAGCCAAGCTAAAGGGAATGGTCAGCCCCAGCATTTT.

The chain joins TRBV30 to TRBJ1-2; D is uncertain. Trimming shortened V by 0 bases and J by 7 bases, and 6 bases separated the two germline ends. Germline-derived CDR1 and CDR2 are GTSNPN and SVGIG (reference sequence). CDR3 length equals 11 residues. In DNA form, the CDR3 reads TGTGCCTGGAGTGTAACGGCTGGCTACACCTTC. It is translated as CAWSVTAGYTF.

This clone was picked up a small number of times. This chain links TRBV19 with TRBJ1-2, with D tentatively TRBD1 (6 bases). The V end was cut by 5 bases, the J end by 7 bases, with 17 bases between. The CDR3 has 14 amino acids. Germline assignment: CDR1 LNHDA and CDR2 SQIVND (reference sequence). CDR3 nucleotide sequence: TGTGCCAGTAGTGGTCTTGGGGGCGGTGGTGGCTACACCTTC. Translation: CASSGLGGGGGYTF.

V and J are TRBV27 and TRBJ1-2; D unresolved. The germline V gene has CDR1 MNHEY and CDR2 SMNVEV (reference sequence). CDR3 size: 14 residues. Trimming pared 5 bases from V and 3 bases from J, leaving 13 bases between. CDR3 region: CASSPGWVYYGYTF. In nucleotides, the CDR3 is TGTGCCAGCAGTCCCGGTTGGGTTTACTATGGCTACACCTTC.

The chain carries TRBV7-9 and TRBJ2-7, with 10 bases that match TRBD1. Trimming took 5 bases from V and 5 from J; bases not matched to a gene: 6. Per the germline V gene, CDR1 is SEHNR and CDR2 is FQNEAQ (reference sequence). This CDR3 has 14 residues. The CDR3 reads CASSPTGGIDEQYF. The CDR3, as DNA: TGTGCCAGCAGCCCGACAGGGGGCATCGACGAGCAGTACTTC.

J is TRBJ2-2 and V is TRBV11-1; the D gene is possibly TRBD2 (6 bases). CDR1 and CDR2 from the germline V gene are SGHAT and FQDESV (reference sequence). The V and J ends lost 5 bases and 3 bases respectively, with 16 bases between them. There are 16 residues in the CDR3. The CDR3 spells CASSQGAGLYTGELFF. CDR3 sequence (DNA): TGTGCCAGCAGCCAAGGCGCGGGACTCTACACCGGGGAGCTGTTTTTT.

In DNA, the CDR3 is TGTGCCAGCAGTGAAGCGGCCAGCGGGAGTGCAGATACGCAGTATTTT. Translating gives CASSEAASGSADTQYF. V and J are TRBV2 and TRBJ2-3; 8 nucleotides line up with TRBD2. The V gene's germline CDR1 is SNHLY and CDR2 FYNNEI. V shed 0 bases and J 4 bases; nucleotides not matched to a gene: 6. The CDR3 runs to 16 residues. Based on the CDR3 plus reference TRBV2 and TRBJ2-3, the full variable domain is EPEVTQTPSHQVTQMGQEVILRCVPISNHLYFYWYRQILGQKVEFLVSFYNNEISEKSEIFDDQFSVERPDGSNFTLKIRSTKLEDSAMYFCASSEAASGSADTQYFGPGTRLTVL.

V usage is TRBV6-4 and J usage is TRBJ1-2; no reliable D call. The V end was cut by 0 bases, the J end by 2 bases, with 13 bases between. The V gene's germline CDR1 is MRHNA and CDR2 SNTAGT. This CDR3 region has 16 residues. For the CDR3, the DNA is TGTGCCAGCAGTGACTCCACCCCTCGGGGAAACTATGGCTACACCTTC. Amino acids: CASSDSTPRGNYGYTF.

This sequence joins TRBV7-9 and TRBJ1-2; 9 bases fit TRBD1. There are 15 residues in the CDR3. After removal of 2 bases from V and 4 bases from J, the junction contained 5 bases not matched to a gene. Per germline, CDR1 SEHNR and CDR2 FQNEAQ (reference sequence). CDR3 sequence reads: CASSLWTGAAYGYTF. In nucleotides, the CDR3 is TGTGCCAGCAGCTTATGGACAGGGGCCGCCTATGGCTACACCTTC.

The rearrangement joins TRBV11-3 to TRBJ2-1; TRBD2 agrees at 12 bases. Germline V gives CDR1 SGHNT, CDR2 YENEEA. The V and J ends lost 4 bases and 4 bases, in that order; junction bases with no gene match: 5. The CDR3 consists of 16 residues. DNA of the CDR3: TGTGCCAGCAGCTCCGTGACTAGCGGGAGTTACAATGAGCAGTTCTTC. Protein: CASSSVTSGSYNEQFF.